This TCR beta chain was captured in a study of T cell responses to AZD1222 COVID-19 vaccine. Trimming removed 4 bases from V and 5 bases from J, with 15 bases in between. CDR3 length equals 15 residues. Germline CDR1 is MDHEN and CDR2 is SYDVKM. Sequenced by immunoSEQ multiplex PCR; TCRdb stores in-frame clones only, minus some. This sample has more than 150,000 clones; 90% occur once, and the top ten carry less than 2%. This receptor was taken from an adult in good health. This sequence joins TRBV28 and TRBJ1-5, with D tentatively TRBD1 (5 bases). The sample was peripheral blood, taken on day 0 of AZD1222 vaccination. The CDR3 DNA reads as TGTGCCAGCAGTTCCCCTGGGGCGGGAGATCAGCCCCAGCATTTT. Amino acid sequence: CASSSPGAGDQPQHF.